This entry is about one T cell receptor beta chain. What it recognizes is unknown. The source of the sample is a study of beta chain features in type 1 diabetes. Germline lookup yields CDR1 SGHTA and CDR2 FQGNSA. The CDR3 contains 13 residues. V lost 5 bases, J lost 6 bases, and 7 bases stayed unmatched. Study-wide findings and caveats: Because the template was cDNA, high-expressing cells might be over-represented. Relative to healthy donors, patients appeared to have naive, central memory and Treg TCRB repertoires that were more similar. VDJ junctions in type 1 diabetes patients carried more deletions and fewer insertions.

The whole isolated RNA underwent reverse transcription, so sequencing captured expressed TCRB transcripts. TCRdb's copy holds only in-frame clones and misses some; the assay was immunoSEQ multiplex PCR. The data show 120,000 to 150,000 clones, with over 8% seen just once and 0.5% to 0.65% held by the top ten. The rearrangement links TRBV7-2 to TRBJ2-7; 7 bases are shared with TRBD2. This sequence was found in a woman aged 40 to 55 in good health. Sequences were obtained from central memory CD4+ T cells from blood. CDR3 DNA: TGTGCCAGCAGCCGGGAGGCCGGTGTCGAGCAGTACTTC. Translated: CASSREAGVEQYF.